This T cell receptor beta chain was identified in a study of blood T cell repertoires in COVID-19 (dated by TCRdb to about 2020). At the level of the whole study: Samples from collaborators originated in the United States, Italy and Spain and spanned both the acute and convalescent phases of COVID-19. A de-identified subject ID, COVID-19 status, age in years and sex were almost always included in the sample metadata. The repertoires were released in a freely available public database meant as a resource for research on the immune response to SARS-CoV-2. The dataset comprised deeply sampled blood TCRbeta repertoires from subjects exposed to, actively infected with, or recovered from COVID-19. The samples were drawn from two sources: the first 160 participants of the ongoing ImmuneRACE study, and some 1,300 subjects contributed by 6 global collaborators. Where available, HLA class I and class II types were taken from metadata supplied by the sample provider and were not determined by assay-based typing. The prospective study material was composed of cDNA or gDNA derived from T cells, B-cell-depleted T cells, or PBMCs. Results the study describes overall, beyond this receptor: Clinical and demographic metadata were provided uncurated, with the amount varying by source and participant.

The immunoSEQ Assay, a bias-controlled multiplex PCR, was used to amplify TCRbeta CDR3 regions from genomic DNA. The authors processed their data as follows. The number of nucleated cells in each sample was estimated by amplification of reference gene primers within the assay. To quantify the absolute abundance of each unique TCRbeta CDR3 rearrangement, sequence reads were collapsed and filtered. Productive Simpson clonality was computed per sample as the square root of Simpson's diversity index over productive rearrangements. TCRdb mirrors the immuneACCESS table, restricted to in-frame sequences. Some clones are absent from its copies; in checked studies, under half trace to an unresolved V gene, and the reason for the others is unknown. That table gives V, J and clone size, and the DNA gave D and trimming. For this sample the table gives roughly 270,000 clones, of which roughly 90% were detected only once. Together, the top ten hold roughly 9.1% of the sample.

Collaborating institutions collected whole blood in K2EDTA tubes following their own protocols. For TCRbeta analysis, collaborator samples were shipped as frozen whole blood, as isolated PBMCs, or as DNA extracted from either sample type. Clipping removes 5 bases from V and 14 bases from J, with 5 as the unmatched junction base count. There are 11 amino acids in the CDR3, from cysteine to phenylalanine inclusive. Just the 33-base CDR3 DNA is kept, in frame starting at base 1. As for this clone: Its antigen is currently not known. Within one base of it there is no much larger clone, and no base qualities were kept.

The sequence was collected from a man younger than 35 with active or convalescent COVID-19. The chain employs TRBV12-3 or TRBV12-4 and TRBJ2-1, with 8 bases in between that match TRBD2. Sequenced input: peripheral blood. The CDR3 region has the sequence CASSVGTSKFF. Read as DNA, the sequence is TGTGCCAGCAGTGTCGGGACTAGTAAGTTCTTC.